Below, 11 T cell receptor beta chains from the same sample are listed, as sequenced in a study of cytomegalovirus exposure and HLA in healthy donors. The protocol was immunoSEQ multiplex PCR, while the TCRdb copy is restricted to in-frame clones and leaves out a portion. The data show roughly 80,000 clones, with approximately 91% seen just once and approximately 2.2% held by the top ten. Material for sequencing was PBMCs. Receptor source: a man aged 30-40 years in good health and CMV-seronegative.

This chain links TRBV4-2 with TRBJ2-2; 7 bases are shared with TRBD2. After removal of 1 base from V and 2 bases from J, the junction contained 13 bases not matched to a gene. CDR1 is LGHNA and CDR2 is YNFKEQ in the germline V gene. The CDR3 loop spans 19 amino acids. CDR3: CASSQGPSPAGENTGELFF. The CDR3 coding sequence is TGTGCCAGCAGCCAAGGTCCCTCACCCGCGGGGGAAAACACCGGGGAGCTGTTTTTT.

The CDR3 protein is CASSSGQVDEQYF. The CDR3 nucleotides read TGTGCCAGCAGTTCCGGACAGGTTGACGAGCAGTACTTC. This chain links TRBV27 with TRBJ2-7; TRBD1 aligns across 7 bases. V lost 4 bases to trimming and J lost 5 bases; unmatched junction nucleotides: 5. Germline CDR1 MNHEY, CDR2 SMNVEV (reference sequence). The CDR3 has 13 residues.

The chain has TRBV5-1 and TRBJ2-2, with TRBD1 as a possible D gene (5 bases). V was trimmed by 4 bases and J by 1 base, leaving 5 bases between them. The CDR3 has 13 residues. Germline values: CDR1 SGHRS, CDR2 YFSETQ. The CDR3 reads CASSQGNTGELFF. The CDR3 nucleotides are TGCGCCAGCAGCCAGGGGAACACCGGGGAGCTGTTTTTT.

This chain uses TRBV27 with TRBJ1-2, with 9 bases aligning to TRBD1. In germline, CDR1 is MNHEY, CDR2 SMNVEV (reference sequence). J was trimmed by 6 bases and V by 8 bases; bases with no gene match: 10. The CDR3 runs 14 residues. The CDR3 DNA sequence: TGTGCCAGCCGGACTCTGGACAGGGGCGATGGCTACACCTTC. Its protein is CASRTLDRGDGYTF.

The chain combines TRBV7-6 with TRBJ2-5; D is ambiguous. The CDR3 sequence is 12 residues long. V dropped 3 bases and J dropped 8 bases, with 10 bases sitting between them. Germline assignment: CDR1 SGHVS and CDR2 FNYEAQ. CDR3 residues: CASSLSLGTQYF. The CDR3 DNA reads TGTGCCAGCAGCTTGAGTCTAGGTACCCAGTACTTC.

The rearrangement uses TRBV19 and TRBJ2-7, with 10 bases fitting TRBD1. Trimming took 6 bases from V and 1 from J; bases not matched to a gene: 12. The CDR3 covers 17 residues. CDR1 and CDR2 from the germline V gene are LNHDA and SQIVND (reference sequence). CDR3 in DNA: TGTGCCAGTAGCACCCCTTCATGGACAGGGGGTTCCTACGAGCAGTACTTC. Translated: CASSTPSWTGGSYEQYF.

CDR3 DNA sequence: TGTGCCAGCAGCTTAACCCCCGGACAGGGGGCTAGGGGCTACACCTTC. It is translated as CASSLTPGQGARGYTF. V usage is TRBV11-2 and J usage is TRBJ1-2, with 11 bases identical to TRBD1. Losses at the gene ends were 2 bases for V and 8 bases for J; bases not matched to a gene: 10. Germline CDR1 SGHAT, CDR2 FQNNGV. There are 16 residues in the CDR3.

V gene TRBV10-1 combines with J gene TRBJ2-7; a weak D match, TRBD2 (6 bases). CDR3 length equals 17 residues. Germline CDR1 reads WNHNN; CDR2 reads SYGVQD (reference sequence). V dropped 0 bases and J dropped 5 bases, with 20 bases sitting between them. The CDR3 spells CASSESFEYGGRDEQYF. The DNA of the CDR3 is TGCGCCAGCAGTGAGTCCTTCGAGTACGGGGGTAGGGACGAGCAGTACTTC.

The rearrangement uses TRBV19 and TRBJ2-7; TRBD1 is a possible D gene (6 bases). The CDR3 length is 15 residues. In germline, CDR1 is LNHDA, CDR2 SQIVND (reference sequence). Trimming left V 6 bases short and J 1 base short, with 16 bases between. The CDR3 sequence is CASSTAGGLSYEQYF. CDR3 coding DNA: TGTGCCAGTAGCACGGCTGGGGGCTTGTCCTACGAGCAGTACTTC.

The V gene is TRBV6-6, the J gene TRBJ1-5, with a tentative D call TRBD1 (5 bases). The CDR3 extends over 14 amino acids. V lost 6 bases and J lost 4, with 13 bases in between. Germline CDR1 MNHNY, CDR2 SVGAGI (reference sequence). The CDR3 reads CASSRRQFNQPQHF. In DNA form, the CDR3 reads TGTGCCAGCAGCCGACGACAGTTTAATCAGCCCCAGCATTTT.

This chain uses TRBV11-3 with TRBJ2-1, with 11 bases identical to TRBD2. Trimming removed 5 bases from V and 1 base from J; junction bases left unmatched: 7. The CDR3 length is 17 residues. Germline CDR1 SGHNT, CDR2 YENEEA. CDR3 bases: TGTGCCAGCAGCCCGGGACTAGCGGTTGAATCCTACAATGAGCAGTTCTTC. Translating gives CASSPGLAVESYNEQFF.